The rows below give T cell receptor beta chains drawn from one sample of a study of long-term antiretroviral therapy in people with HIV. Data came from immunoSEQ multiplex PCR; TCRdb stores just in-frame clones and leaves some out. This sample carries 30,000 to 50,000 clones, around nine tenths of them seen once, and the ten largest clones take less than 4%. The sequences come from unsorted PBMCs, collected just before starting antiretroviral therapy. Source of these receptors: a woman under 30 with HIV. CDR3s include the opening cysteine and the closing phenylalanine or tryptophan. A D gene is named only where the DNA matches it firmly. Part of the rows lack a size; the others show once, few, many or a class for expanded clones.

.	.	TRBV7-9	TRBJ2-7	TGTGCCAGCAGCCCTAAAAGACCAGGGGCCTACGAGCAGTACTTC	CASSPKRPGAYEQYF
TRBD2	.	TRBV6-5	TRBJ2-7	TGTGCCAGCAGTTACGGGGGCGGGAGGGCCTACGAGCAGTACTTC	CASSYGGGRAYEQYF
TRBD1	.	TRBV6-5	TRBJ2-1	TGTGCCAGCAGTCTCTCCCGGACAGGCTACAATGAGCAGTTCTTC	CASSLSRTGYNEQFF
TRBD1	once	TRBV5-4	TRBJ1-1	TGTGCCAGCAGCTCGTCGGGACAGTTGAACACTGAAGCTTTCTTT	CASSSSGQLNTEAFF
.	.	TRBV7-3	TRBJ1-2	TGTGCCAGCAGCTTAGAGGCAGGGCGGTTCTATGGCTACACCTTC	CASSLEAGRFYGYTF
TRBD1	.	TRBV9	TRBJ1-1	TGTGCCAGCAGCATAACAGGGGGCTTTAACACTGAAGCTTTCTTT	CASSITGGFNTEAFF
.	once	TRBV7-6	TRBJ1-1	TGTGCCAGCAGCCAAACCGCAGGGGAGACTGAAGCTTTCTTT	CASSQTAGETEAFF
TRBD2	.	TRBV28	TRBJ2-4	TGTGCCAGCAGTCTAGCGGGACTAGCCAAAAACATTCAGTACTTC	CASSLAGLAKNIQYF
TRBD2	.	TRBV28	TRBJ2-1	TGTGCCAGCAGTTGGCCGACCCCCCGGACTAGCGAATCGGGTACCGCTTTTAACAATGAGCAGTTCTTC	CASSWPTPRTSESGTAFNNEQFF
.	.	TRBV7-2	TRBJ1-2	TGTGCCAGCAGCACACGACAGCCTACTAACTATGGCTACACCTTC	CASSTRQPTNYGYTF
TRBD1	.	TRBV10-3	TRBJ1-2	TGTGCCATCAGGGCGACCGACCGGGACAGCGAGGGCTACACCTTC	CAIRATDRDSEGYTF
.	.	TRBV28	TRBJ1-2	TGTGCCAGCAGTTTGATGGGAGGGAACTATGGCTACACCTTC	CASSLMGGNYGYTF
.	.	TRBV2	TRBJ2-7	TGTGCCAGCATGACAGGCTACGAGCAGTACTTC	CASMTGYEQYF
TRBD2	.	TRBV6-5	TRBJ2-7	TGTGCCAGCAGTCCTAGCGGGAGTATCGACGAGCAGTACTTC	CASSPSGSIDEQYF
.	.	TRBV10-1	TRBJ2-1	TGCGCCAGCAGTGAGGGGAGACGGGACAATGAGCAGTTCTTC	CASSEGRRDNEQFF
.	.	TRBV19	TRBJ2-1	TGTGCCAGTAGTATTGGGCCCCAGGAGCAGTTCTTC	CASSIGPQEQFF
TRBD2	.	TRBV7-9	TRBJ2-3	TGTGCCAGCCCGCTAGGCGGGACTAACACAGATACGCAGTATTTT	CASPLGGTNTDTQYF
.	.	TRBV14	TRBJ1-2	TGTGCCAGCAGCCAAGTTCGCGGGCGCGGCTACACCTTC	CASSQVRGRGYTF
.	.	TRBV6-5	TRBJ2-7	TGTGCCAGCAGTTACGCCGGGGAGGTGTTCAACGAGCAGTACTTC	CASSYAGEVFNEQYF
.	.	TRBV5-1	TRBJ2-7	TGCGCCAGCAGCTTAACCCCAGACAGGTACGAGCAGTACTTC	CASSLTPDRYEQYF
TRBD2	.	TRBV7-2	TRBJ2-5	TGTGCCAGCAGCTTCCAAACTAGCGGGAGGCTGAAGACCCAGTACTTC	CASSFQTSGRLKTQYF
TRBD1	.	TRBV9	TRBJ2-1	TGTGCCAGCAGCGTCGGAGCGGACAGGAGCTCCTACAATGAGCAGTTCTTC	CASSVGADRSSYNEQFF
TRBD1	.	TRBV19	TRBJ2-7	TGTGCCAGTAGTATGATGACAGGGGTAAACGAGCAGTACTTC	CASSMMTGVNEQYF
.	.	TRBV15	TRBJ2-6	TGTGCCACCAGCAGAAAATCTGGGGCCAACGTCCTGACTTTC	CATSRKSGANVLTF
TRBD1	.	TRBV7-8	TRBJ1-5	TGTGCCAGCAGCTTAGACACAGGGGGTCAGCCCCAGCATTTT	CASSLDTGGQPQHF
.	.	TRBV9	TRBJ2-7	TGTGCCAGCAGCAAAACAGGGATCTCCTCCTACGAGCAGTACTTC	CASSKTGISSYEQYF